Sequencing of this T cell receptor (beta chain) was carried out in a study of monozygotic twins with inflammatory bowel disease. Regarding the study as a whole: Resolution of different T cell subtypes was not achieved. The authors note that differing immunosuppressive treatments may have added variability to patient repertoires. Healthy twins showed more clonotype sharing with others than IBD patients, especially patients with disease activity.

As concerns this clonotype: Its antigen is unidentified.

The unique tags termed UMIs, each holding a 6-nucleotide sample barcode, were added by means of template switching. Reprocessing the 5' RACE reads, TCRdb reports a single entry for every CDR3 protein and omits DNA. The listing records 70,000 to 95,000 distinct CDR3 sequences. This CDR3 has 11 amino acids. Germline V gene sequence: CDR1 MNHEY, CDR2 SVGAGI. The chain carries TRBV6-5 and TRBJ2-4; absent DNA, TCRdb's TRBD1 call cannot be checked. This TCR was sampled from a human donor with ulcerative colitis or Crohn's disease, or a healthy co-twin of an affected twin (not recorded which). Sample: blood. The CDR3: CASSYQGIQYF.